The following is a T cell receptor beta chain sequence with its context. This sample is part of a study of blood T cell repertoires in COVID-19. As for the study in general: COVID-19 samples, acute and convalescent, were from the United States, Italy and Spain. Sources were T cells, B-cell-depleted T cells, or PBMCs; the material itself was cDNA or gDNA.

Germline-derived CDR1 and CDR2 are SNHLY and FYNNEI. The ends lost 2 bases at V and 4 bases at J; junction bases unmatched: 18. This CDR3 is built from 20 residues. Per the original methods: Reference gene primers were amplified, and this amplification served to estimate nucleated cell counts. The protocol was immunoSEQ multiplex PCR, while the TCRdb copy is restricted to in-frame clones and leaves out a portion. That table furnishes V, J and clone size, whereas the DNA furnished D and trimming. The table includes over 110,000 clones, roughly 80% detected once. Sequenced input: peripheral blood. The V and J genes are TRBV2 and TRBJ2-3; TRBD2 matches at 10 bases. This clonotype was sampled from a man between 65 and 85 years old who had recovered from COVID-19. The CDR3 reads CASSESSLAGEKWGADTQYF. In DNA, the CDR3 is TGTGCCAGCAGTGAATCCTCTCTAGCGGGAGAAAAGTGGGGGGCAGATACGCAGTATTTT.